This T cell receptor (beta chain) came from a study of vaccination and CD4 T cells after COVID-19. Turning to the study itself: The convalescents comprised six males and four females, two of them Hispanic. Researchers treated cells with overlapping spike peptides taken from SARS-CoV-2, HCoV-NL63, HCoV-OC43 and HCoV-229E.

About this clonotype: Its antigen is unknown.

Treatment in this sample: roughly 10-day PBMC culture with coronavirus spike peptide pools or control peptides (ViraFEST assay). Unexposed donor CD4+ T cells predated the COVID-19 pandemic, collected 2011-2018. Germline V gene lookup returns CDR1 MNHEY and CDR2 SMNVEV (reference sequence). The V and J ends lost 3 bases and 8 bases, in that order; junction bases with no gene match: 9. The CDR3 is 14 residues long. Once obtained from cultured CD4+ T cells, the DNA was sequenced using the Oncomine TCR Beta short-read assay. MiXCR, run by TCRdb on the PCR reads, gives a single entry per CDR3 protein. The data hold several thousand distinct CDR3 sequences, with roughly 60% observed a single time.

This sequence joins TRBV27 and TRBJ1-2, with 7 bases matching TRBD1. This TCR came from a human donor in good health. The sample consisted of CD4+ T cells from blood, cultured in vitro. The CDR3 protein is CASSFQGEPRGYTF. The CDR3 nucleotides read TGTGCCAGCAGTTTTCAGGGGGAACCAAGGGGCTACACCTTC.